This entry lists 4 T cell receptor beta chains sequenced from one sample in a study of blood T cell repertoires in COVID-19. Assay: immunoSEQ multiplex PCR; the TCRdb copy retains only in-frame clones and omits some. The sample carries around 380,000 clones, approximately 77% recorded once. The sample comprised peripheral blood. The receptors come from a human donor with acute or convalescent COVID-19. The donor label of this sample is uncertain.

V and J are TRBV12-3 or TRBV12-4 and TRBJ2-1, with TRBD1 identical over 7 bases. CDR3 length equals 12 residues. V gave up 6 bases and J gave up 7 bases; unmatched junction bases: 3. CDR3 residues: CASSRQGNEQFF. CDR3 nucleotides: TGTGCCAGCAGCAGACAGGGAAATGAGCAGTTCTTC.

The sample holds a few counts of this clone. The chain combines TRBV7-9 with TRBJ2-5; weak D call: TRBD2 (7 bases). V lost 5 bases and J lost 4, with 14 bases in between. Germline V CDR1 and CDR2: SEHNR, FQNEAQ (reference sequence). CDR3 size: 14 residues. The CDR3 DNA reads as TGTGCCAGCAGCCACGCGGGGGCCGGAGAGACCCAGTACTTC. It yields the protein CASSHAGAGETQYF.

J is TRBJ2-7 and V is TRBV6-1, with a weak D call TRBD2 (7 bases). The CDR3 is 15 amino acids. Germline V lookup: CDR1 MNHNS, CDR2 SASEGT. Trimming removed 0 bases from V and 2 bases from J, with 11 bases in between. The CDR3 sequence: CASSEAGGPTYEQYF. In DNA form, the CDR3 reads TGTGCCAGCAGTGAAGCGGGGGGGCCTACCTACGAGCAGTACTTC.

V is TRBV7-9 and J is TRBJ1-1, with 8 bases fitting TRBD1. With 2 bases clipped from V and 7 bases from J, the junction kept 6 bases outside the gene matches. From germline, CDR1 is SEHNR and CDR2 FQNEAQ (reference sequence). The CDR3 consists of 14 residues. As DNA, the CDR3 is TGTGCCAGCAGCTTACGACAGGGGAGCATTGAAGCTTTCTTT. It encodes CASSLRQGSIEAFF.